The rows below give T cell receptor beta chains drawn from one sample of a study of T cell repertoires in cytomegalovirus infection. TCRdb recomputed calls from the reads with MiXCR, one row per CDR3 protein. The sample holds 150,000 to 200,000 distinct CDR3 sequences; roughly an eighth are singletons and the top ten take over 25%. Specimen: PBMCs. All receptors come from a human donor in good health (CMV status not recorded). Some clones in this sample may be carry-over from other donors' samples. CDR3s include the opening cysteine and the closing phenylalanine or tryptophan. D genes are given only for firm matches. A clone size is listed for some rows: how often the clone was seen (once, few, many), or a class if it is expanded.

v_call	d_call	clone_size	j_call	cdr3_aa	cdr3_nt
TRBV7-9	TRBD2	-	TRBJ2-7	CASSKTLGLAGIYEQYF	TGTGCCAGCAGCAAGACCCTAGGACTAGCGGGAATCTACGAGCAGTACTTC
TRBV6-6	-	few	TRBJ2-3	CASGSSGATDTQYF	TGTGCCAGCGGATCATCCGGGGCCACAGATACGCAGTATTTT
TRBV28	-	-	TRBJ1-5	CASRSGRSGSNQPQHF	TGTGCCAGCAGATCAGGGAGGAGCGGTAGCAATCAGCCCCAGCATTTT
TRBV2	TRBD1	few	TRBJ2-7	CASGQGAEEQYF	TGTGCCAGCGGACAGGGGGCTGAAGAGCAGTACTTC
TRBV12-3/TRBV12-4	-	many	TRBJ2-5	CASSGVRQETQYF	TGTGCCAGTTCAGGGGTGCGGCAAGAGACCCAGTACTTC
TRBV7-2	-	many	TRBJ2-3	CASRRIATTTDTQYF	TGTGCCAGCAGACGTATCGCCACGACTACAGATACGCAGTATTTT
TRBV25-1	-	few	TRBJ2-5	CASSEDLAGVLQETQYF	TGTGCCAGCAGTGAAGACCTGGCAGGTGTTTTACAAGAGACCCAGTACTTC
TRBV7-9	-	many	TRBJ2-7	CASSRRSYEQYF	TGTGCCAGCAGTAGACGGTCCTACGAGCAGTACTTC
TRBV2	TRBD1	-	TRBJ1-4	CASSDRRTGGREKLFF	TGTGCCAGCAGTGATAGGCGGACAGGGGGCAGAGAAAAACTGTTTTTT
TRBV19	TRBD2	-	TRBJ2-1	CASNSGRIRNEQFF	TGTGCCAGTAACAGCGGGAGAATTAGGAATGAGCAGTTCTTC
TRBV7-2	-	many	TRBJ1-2	CASSLALRRGHGYTF	TGTGCCAGCAGCTTAGCCCTTCGCAGGGGACATGGCTACACCTTC
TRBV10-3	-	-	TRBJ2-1	CAISDPKQNTNEQFF	TGTGCCATCAGTGACCCAAAGCAAAACACCAATGAGCAGTTCTTC
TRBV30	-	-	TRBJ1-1	CAWSAGTLNTEAFF	TGTGCCTGGAGCGCAGGGACACTCAACACTGAAGCTTTCTTT
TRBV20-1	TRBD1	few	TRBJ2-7	CSARDRSAYEQYF	TGCAGTGCCCGGGACAGGTCAGCCTACGAGCAGTACTTC
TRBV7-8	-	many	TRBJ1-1	CASRRRPGDTEAFF	TGTGCCAGCAGACGTCGGCCAGGGGACACTGAAGCTTTCTTT
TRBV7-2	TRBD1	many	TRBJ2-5	CASSLSDRVQTQYF	TGTGCCAGCAGCTTAAGCGACAGGGTGCAGACCCAGTACTTC
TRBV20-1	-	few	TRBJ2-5	CSARWDSPQGTQYF	TGCAGTGCTCGTTGGGACTCCCCCCAGGGGACCCAGTACTTC
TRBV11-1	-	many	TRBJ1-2	CASRGYTYGYTF	TGTGCCAGCAGGGGGTACACCTATGGCTACACCTTC
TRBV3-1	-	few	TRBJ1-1	CASSQERGWNTEAFF	TGTGCCAGCAGCCAAGAGCGGGGATGGAACACTGAAGCTTTCTTT
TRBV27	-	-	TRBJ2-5	CASSWRSPQETQYF	TGTGCCAGCAGTTGGCGCAGCCCCCAAGAGACCCAGTACTTC
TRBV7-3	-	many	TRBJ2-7	CASSPSPGNNYEQYF	TGTGCCAGCAGCCCGAGTCCGGGCAACAATTACGAGCAGTACTTC
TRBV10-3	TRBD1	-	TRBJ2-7	CAISDPGQGASYEQYF	TGTGCCATCAGTGACCCGGGACAGGGAGCCTCCTACGAGCAGTACTTC
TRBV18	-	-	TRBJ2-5	CASSQGDAETQYF	TGTGCCAGCTCACAAGGGGATGCGGAGACCCAGTACTTC
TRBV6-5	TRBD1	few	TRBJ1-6	CASSMDRRNSPLHF	TGTGCCAGCAGTATGGACAGGAGAAATTCACCCCTCCACTTT
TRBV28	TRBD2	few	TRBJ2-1	CASSRLSGTTYNEQFF	TGTGCCAGCAGTCGCTTGAGCGGGACGACTTACAATGAGCAGTTCTTC
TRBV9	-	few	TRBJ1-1	CASSPGSSTEAFF	TGTGCCAGCAGCCCAGGGAGTAGCACTGAAGCTTTCTTT
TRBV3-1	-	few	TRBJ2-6	CASSQEGGNSGANVLTF	TGTGCCAGCAGCCAAGAAGGAGGGAACTCTGGGGCCAACGTCCTGACTTTC
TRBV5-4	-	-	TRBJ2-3	CASSHPSGTDTQYF	TGTGCCAGCAGCCACCCTAGCGGCACAGATACGCAGTATTTT
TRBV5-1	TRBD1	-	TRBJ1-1	CASSKGQGEAEAFF	TGCGCCAGCAGCAAAGGACAGGGAGAGGCTGAAGCTTTCTTT
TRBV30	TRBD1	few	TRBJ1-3	CAWSSPDRVAGNTIYF	TGTGCCTGGAGCTCCCCCGACAGGGTGGCTGGAAACACCATATATTTT
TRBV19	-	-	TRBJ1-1	CASSPAVREEAFF	TGTGCCAGTAGCCCCGCCGTTAGGGAAGAAGCTTTCTTT
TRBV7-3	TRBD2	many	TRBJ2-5	CASSSGTSGETQYF	TGTGCCAGCAGCTCCGGGACTAGCGGGGAGACCCAGTACTTC
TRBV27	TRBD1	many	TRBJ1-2	CASTPSRTGDYGYTF	TGTGCCAGCACCCCCTCAAGAACAGGGGACTATGGCTACACCTTC
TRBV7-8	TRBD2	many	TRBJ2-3	CASSSAGEDTQYF	TGTGCCAGCAGCTCCGCGGGGGAAGATACGCAGTATTTT
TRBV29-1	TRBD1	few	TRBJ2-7	CSVVAGTALYEQYF	TGCAGCGTTGTGGCCGGGACAGCCTTATACGAGCAGTACTTC
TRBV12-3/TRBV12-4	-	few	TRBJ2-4	CASSSSALAKNIQYF	TGTGCCAGCAGTTCTAGCGCCCTAGCCAAAAACATTCAGTACTTC
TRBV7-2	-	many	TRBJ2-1	CASSPQAFYNEQFF	TGTGCCAGCAGCCCTCAAGCGTTCTACAATGAGCAGTTCTTC
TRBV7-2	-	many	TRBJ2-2	CASSITRFAGELFF	TGTGCCAGCAGCATCACTAGATTCGCCGGGGAGCTGTTTTTT
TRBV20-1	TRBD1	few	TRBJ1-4	CSAGQGYEKLFF	TGCAGTGCGGGACAGGGATACGAAAAACTGTTTTTT
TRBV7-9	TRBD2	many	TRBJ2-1	CASSQLAGVFLGNEQFF	TGTGCCAGCAGCCAACTAGCGGGGGTCTTCTTGGGTAATGAGCAGTTCTTC
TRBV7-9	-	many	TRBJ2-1	CASSFSQGDNEQFF	TGTGCCAGCAGCTTTTCCCAGGGCGACAATGAGCAGTTCTTC
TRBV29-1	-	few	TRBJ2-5	CSVSPLGVSETQYF	TGCAGCGTCTCCCCCTTGGGGGTGTCGGAGACCCAGTACTTC
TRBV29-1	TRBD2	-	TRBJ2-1	CSVGGTSGRRNEQFF	TGCAGCGTTGGAGGTACTAGCGGGAGAAGGAATGAGCAGTTCTTC
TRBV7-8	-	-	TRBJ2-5	CASSYLAALFQETQYF	TGTGCCAGCAGCTATTTAGCGGCCTTGTTTCAAGAGACCCAGTACTTC
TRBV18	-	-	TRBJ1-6	CASTPGTDNNSPLHF	TGTGCCAGCACACCTGGGACGGATAATAATTCACCCCTCCACTTT
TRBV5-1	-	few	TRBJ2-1	CATGASYNEQFF	TGCGCCACCGGGGCCTCCTACAATGAGCAGTTCTTC
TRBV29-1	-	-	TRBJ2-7	CSVEAAPFGLGLYEQYF	TGCAGCGTTGAAGCCGCCCCTTTTGGACTTGGTTTGTACGAGCAGTACTTC
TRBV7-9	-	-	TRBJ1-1	CASSSNKMNTEAFF	TGTGCCAGCAGCTCGAATAAAATGAACACTGAAGCTTTCTTT
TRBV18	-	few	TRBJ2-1	CASSSKRLPRYNEQFF	TGTGCCAGCTCATCCAAACGCCTACCTAGGTACAATGAGCAGTTCTTC
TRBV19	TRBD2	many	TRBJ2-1	CASSVRTSGGAANEQFF	TGTGCCAGTAGTGTTAGGACTAGCGGGGGGGCCGCCAATGAGCAGTTCTTC
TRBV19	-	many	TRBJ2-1	CASSLGFYQFF	TGTGCCAGTAGTCTGGGGTTTTATCAGTTCTTC
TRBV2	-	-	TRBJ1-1	CASRPVAGENTEAFF	TGTGCCAGCAGACCGGTGGCAGGGGAGAATACTGAAGCTTTCTTT